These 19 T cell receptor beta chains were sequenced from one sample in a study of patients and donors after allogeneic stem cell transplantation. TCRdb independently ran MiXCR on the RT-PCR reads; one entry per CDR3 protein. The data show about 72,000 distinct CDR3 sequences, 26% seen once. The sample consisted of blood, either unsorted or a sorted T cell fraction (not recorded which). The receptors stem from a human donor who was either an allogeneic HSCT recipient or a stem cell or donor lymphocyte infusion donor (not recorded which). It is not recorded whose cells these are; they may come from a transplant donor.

CDR3 sequence (DNA): TGCGCTCAGAGTTCTGGAAACACCATATATTTT. Translation gives CAQSSGNTIYF. The chain carries TRBV20-1 and TRBJ1-3; no clear D gene. Germline lookup yields CDR1 DFQATT and CDR2 SNEGSKA (reference sequence). This CDR3 is 11 amino acids long.

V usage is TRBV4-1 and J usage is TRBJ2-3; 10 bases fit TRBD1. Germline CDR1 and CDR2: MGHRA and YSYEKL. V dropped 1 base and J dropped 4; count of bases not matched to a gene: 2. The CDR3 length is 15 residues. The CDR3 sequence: CASSQVGTGADTQYF. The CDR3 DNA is TGCGCCAGCAGCCAAGTCGGGACAGGGGCAGATACGCAGTATTTT.

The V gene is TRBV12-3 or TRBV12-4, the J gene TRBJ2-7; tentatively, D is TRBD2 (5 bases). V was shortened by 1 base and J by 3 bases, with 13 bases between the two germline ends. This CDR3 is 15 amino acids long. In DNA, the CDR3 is TGTGCCAGCAGTTTAGGCGGGCCTTGGTTCTACGAGCAGTACTTC. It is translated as CASSLGGPWFYEQYF.

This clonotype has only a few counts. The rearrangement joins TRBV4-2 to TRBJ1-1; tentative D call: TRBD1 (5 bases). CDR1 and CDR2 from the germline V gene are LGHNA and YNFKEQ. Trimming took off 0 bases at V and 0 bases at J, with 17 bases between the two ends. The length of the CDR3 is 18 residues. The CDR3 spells CASSQDKVGLGMNTEAFF. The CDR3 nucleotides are TGTGCCAGCAGCCAAGATAAGGTGGGGCTAGGCATGAACACTGAAGCTTTCTTT.

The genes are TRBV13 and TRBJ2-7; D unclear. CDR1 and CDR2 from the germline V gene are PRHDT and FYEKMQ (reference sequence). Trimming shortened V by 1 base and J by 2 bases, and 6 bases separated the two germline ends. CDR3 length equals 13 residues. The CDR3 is CASSLAYPYEQYF. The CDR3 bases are TGTGCCAGCAGCTTAGCGTATCCCTACGAGCAGTACTTC.

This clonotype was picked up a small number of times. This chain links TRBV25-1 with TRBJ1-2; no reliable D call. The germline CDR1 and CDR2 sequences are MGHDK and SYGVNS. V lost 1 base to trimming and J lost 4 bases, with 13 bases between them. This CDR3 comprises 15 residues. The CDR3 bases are TGTGCCAGCAGTGAATCTGTGGAGGACCCCTATGGCTACACCTTC. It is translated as CASSESVEDPYGYTF.

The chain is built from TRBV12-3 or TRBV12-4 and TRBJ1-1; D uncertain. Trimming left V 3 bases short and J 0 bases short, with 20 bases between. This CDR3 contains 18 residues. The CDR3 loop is CASSFSTEESSLNTEAFF. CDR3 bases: TGTGCCAGCAGTTTTTCGACTGAAGAATCGAGCTTGAACACTGAAGCTTTCTTT.

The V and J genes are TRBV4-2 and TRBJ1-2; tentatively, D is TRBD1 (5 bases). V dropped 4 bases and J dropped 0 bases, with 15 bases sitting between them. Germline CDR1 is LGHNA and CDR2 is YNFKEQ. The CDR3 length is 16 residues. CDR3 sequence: CASSPLGAKANYGYTF. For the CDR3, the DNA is TGTGCCAGCAGCCCGCTTGGGGCAAAGGCTAACTATGGCTACACCTTC.

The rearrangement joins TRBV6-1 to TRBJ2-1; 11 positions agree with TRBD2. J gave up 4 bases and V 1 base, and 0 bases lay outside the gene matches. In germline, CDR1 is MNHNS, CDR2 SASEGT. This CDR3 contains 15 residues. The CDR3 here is CASSEGLAGYNEQFF. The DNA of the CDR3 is TGTGCCAGCAGTGAAGGACTAGCGGGGTACAATGAGCAGTTCTTC.

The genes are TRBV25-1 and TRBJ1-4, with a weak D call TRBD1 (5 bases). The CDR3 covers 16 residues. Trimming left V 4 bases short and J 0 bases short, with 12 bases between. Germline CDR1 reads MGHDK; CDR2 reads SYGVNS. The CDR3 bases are TGTGCCAGCAGTGTCGGGGACTTTTCAACTAATGAAAAACTGTTTTTT. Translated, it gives CASSVGDFSTNEKLFF.

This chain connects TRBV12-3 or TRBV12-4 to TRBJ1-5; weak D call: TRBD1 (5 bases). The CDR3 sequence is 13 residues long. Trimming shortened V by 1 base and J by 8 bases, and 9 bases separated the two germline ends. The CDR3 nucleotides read TGTGCCAGCAGTTTAGTTGGGGGTGAGCCCCAGCATTTT. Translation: CASSLVGGEPQHF.

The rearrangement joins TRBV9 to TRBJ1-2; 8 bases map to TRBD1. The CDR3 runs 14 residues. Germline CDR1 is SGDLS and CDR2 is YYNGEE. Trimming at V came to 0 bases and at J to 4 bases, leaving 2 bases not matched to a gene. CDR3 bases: TGTGCCAGCAGCGTAGGACAGGGGAGCTATGGCTACACCTTC. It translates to CASSVGQGSYGYTF.

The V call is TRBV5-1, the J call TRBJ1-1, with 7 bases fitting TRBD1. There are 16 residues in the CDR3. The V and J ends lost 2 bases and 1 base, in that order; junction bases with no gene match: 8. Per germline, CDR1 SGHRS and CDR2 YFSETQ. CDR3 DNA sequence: TGCGCCAGCAGCTTTGGGGGGACAGCCCAGAACACTGAAGCTTTCTTT. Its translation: CASSFGGTAQNTEAFF.

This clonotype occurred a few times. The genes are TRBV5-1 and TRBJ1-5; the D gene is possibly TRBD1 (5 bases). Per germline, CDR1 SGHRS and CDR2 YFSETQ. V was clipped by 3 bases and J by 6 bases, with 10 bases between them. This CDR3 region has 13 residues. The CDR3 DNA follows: TGCGCCAGCAGCTATTCAGGGATTCAGCCCCAGCATTTT. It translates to CASSYSGIQPQHF.

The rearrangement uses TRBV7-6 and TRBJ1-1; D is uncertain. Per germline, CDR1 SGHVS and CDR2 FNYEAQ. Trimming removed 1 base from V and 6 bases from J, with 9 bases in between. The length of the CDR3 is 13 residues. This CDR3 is CASSLGLGSEAFF. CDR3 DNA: TGTGCCAGCAGCTTAGGGCTAGGGTCTGAAGCTTTCTTT.

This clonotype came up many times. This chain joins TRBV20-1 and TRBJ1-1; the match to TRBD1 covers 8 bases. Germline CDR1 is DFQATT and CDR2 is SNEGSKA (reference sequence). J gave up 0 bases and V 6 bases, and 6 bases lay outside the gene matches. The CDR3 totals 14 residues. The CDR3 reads CSAPGTGLNTEAFF. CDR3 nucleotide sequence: TGCAGTGCGCCCGGGACAGGATTGAACACTGAAGCTTTCTTT.

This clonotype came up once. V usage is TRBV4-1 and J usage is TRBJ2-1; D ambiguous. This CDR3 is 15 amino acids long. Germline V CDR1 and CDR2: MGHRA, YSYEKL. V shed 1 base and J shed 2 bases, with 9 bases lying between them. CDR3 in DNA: TGCGCCAGCAGCCAAGGGGGAACTACCTACAATGAGCAGTTCTTC. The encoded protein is CASSQGGTTYNEQFF.

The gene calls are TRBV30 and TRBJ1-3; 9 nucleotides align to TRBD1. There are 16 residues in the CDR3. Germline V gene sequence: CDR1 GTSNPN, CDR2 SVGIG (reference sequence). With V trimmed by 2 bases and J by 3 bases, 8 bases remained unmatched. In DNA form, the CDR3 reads TGTGCCTGGAGTTACCCTCCGACAGGGGGTGGAAACACCATATATTTT. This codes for CAWSYPPTGGGNTIYF. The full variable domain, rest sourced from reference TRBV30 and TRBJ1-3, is SQTIHQWPATLVQPVGSPLSLECTVEGTSNPNLYWYRQAAGRGLQLLFYSVGIGQISSEVPQNLSASRPQDRQFILSSKKLLLSDSGFYLCAWSYPPTGGGNTIYFGEGSWLTVV.

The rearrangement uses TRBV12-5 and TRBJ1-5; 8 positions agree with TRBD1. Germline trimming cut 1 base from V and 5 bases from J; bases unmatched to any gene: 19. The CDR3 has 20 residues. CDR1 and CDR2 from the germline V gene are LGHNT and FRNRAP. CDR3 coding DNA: TGTGCTAGTGGTTTGGGTACTCTATCTAATTTCCAGGGGGCACATCAGCCCCAGCATTTT. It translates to CASGLGTLSNFQGAHQPQHF.